This TCR beta chain originates from a study of T cells in women clearing cervical HPV infection. Looked up from germline, CDR1 is DFQATT and CDR2 is SNEGSKA (reference sequence). CDR3 length: 18 residues. The table came from immunoSEQ multiplex PCR; TCRdb's copy has only in-frame clones and leaves some out. This table holds under 40,000 clones. Notes on this clone: The CDR3 end is not reached by the read, which stops 3 residues before it; the germline J gene fills it in.

Sequenced: blood buffy coat. The receptor was isolated from a woman aged 18 to 75 with a cervical HPV16 infection that either progressed to CIN3+ or cleared (not recorded which). The chain is built from TRBV20-1 and TRBJ1-2; possible D gene TRBD1, 5 bases. The CDR3 spells CSARDLGRRAGIYLGYTF. The sequenced CDR3 bases are TGCAGTGCTAGAGACCTAGGGAGGAGGGCAGGGATATATCTCGGC.